This TCR beta chain is from a study of T-cell reconstitution after alpha-beta-depleted transplantation in children. The library targeted TCRbeta and was prepared with unique molecular identifiers. TCRdb re-analysed the PCR reads in MiXCR, keeping a single row per CDR3 protein. Here the sample spans about 980,000 distinct CDR3 sequences, under 30% being singletons. Findings and limits, study-wide: From surviving recipient T cells and thymic progenitors came the high day-60 TCRbeta diversity observed in some patients. Reportedly, alpha-beta T cells present about two months post-transplant originated from several hundred expanded clones of graft origin.

In regard to this clonotype: Its specificity is unknown.

This TCR was recovered from a boy in the first two years of life who had a stem cell transplant for SCID, so the T cells may come from the graft donor. The sequencing used PBMCs, mostly from graft donor cells, collected 360 days after TCRalphabeta/CD19-depleted stem cell transplant.

CDR3 bases: TGCAGTGCTAGAGACGTCAATCAGCCCCAGCATTTT. The encoded protein is CSARDVNQPQHF. V and J are TRBV20-1 and TRBJ1-5; no clear D. Per germline, CDR1 DFQATT and CDR2 SNEGSKA (reference sequence). The V end lost 0 bases, the J end lost 3 bases, and 3 bases lay between the germline ends. This CDR3 contains 12 residues.